This T cell receptor (beta chain) emerged from a study of regulatory T cells in long-lasting Graves disease. Study-level results: With persistent disease, TRBV28, TRBJ1-2 and TRBJ2-5 were the favored segments. TCR diversity was lower in persistent Graves' patients than in newly diagnosed ones.

The time point here: newly diagnosed GD, antithyroid drugs for less than 3 months. Making the TCR library involved RNA that had been extracted from PBMCs. Germline loops: CDR1 MNHNS, CDR2 SASEGT. After removal of 10 bases from V and 8 bases from J, the junction contained 6 bases not matched to a gene. The CDR3 is 11 amino acids. Libraries of TCR beta came from iRepertoire HTBI primers plus Arm-PCR of CDR3 regions. MiXCR was run by TCRdb on the multiplex PCR reads, yielding one entry per CDR3 protein. The sample records 360,000 or so distinct CDR3 sequences, around 15% being singletons. The table lists this clonotype with many counts. As yet, its antigen is unknown. The data were also submitted as part of a second study, on T cells in Graves' hyperthyroidism and ophthalmopathy.

The sequence derives from a woman aged 18-35 years with Graves disease. This sequence joins TRBV6-1 and TRBJ1-2, with 8 bases identical to TRBD1. The source was peripheral blood mononuclear cells (PBMCs), collected at new diagnosis, from a patient treated with antithyroid drugs. The CDR3 reads CAIGTGSGYTF. The DNA for the CDR3 is TGTGCCATCGGGACAGGATCCGGCTACACCTTC.